Here is one T cell receptor (beta chain) with its context. Its antigen is as yet unknown. This entry is derived from a study of Tregs in tolerant kidney transplant recipients. Overall study findings and caveats: Biological reproducibility was not directly addressed, but technical replication error appeared minimal.

The table came from immunoSEQ multiplex PCR; TCRdb's copy has only in-frame clones and leaves some out. The sample consists of about 110,000 clones, roughly 90% of them appearing once. The clonotype originates from a human donor who received a combined kidney and bone marrow transplant. Sequenced material: CD4+ T cells from blood, taken before the transplant.

The CDR3 here is CASSLGLSATGELFF. CDR3 coding DNA: TGTGCCAGCAGCTTAGGGTTAAGCGCCACCGGGGAGCTGTTTTTT. The chain recombines TRBV7-6 with TRBJ2-2; D remains ambiguous. Germline loops: CDR1 SGHVS, CDR2 FNYEAQ. The CDR3 length is 15 residues. Trimming pared 1 base from V and 4 bases from J, leaving 10 bases between.